The 30 T cell receptor beta chains below were found in one sample sequenced in a study of technical replicates of blood from a few donors. TCRdb's table, derived via immunoSEQ multiplex PCR, lists solely in-frame clones and lacks some. The table records about 83,000 clones, 90% to 95% of them present only once. The source material was T cells isolated from PBMCs. The receptors here all came from a human donor in good health.

The chain is built from TRBV13 and TRBJ2-1; perhaps TRBD2 as D (6 bases). This CDR3 is 16 amino acids long. The germline gives CDR1 PRHDT, CDR2 FYEKMQ (reference sequence). V was trimmed by 1 base and J by 2 bases, leaving 12 bases between them. The CDR3, as DNA: TGTGCCAGCAGCTTAGAAAGGACTATGGCCTACAATGAGCAGTTCTTC. It yields the protein CASSLERTMAYNEQFF. The full variable domain, in which reference TRBV13 and TRBJ2-1 provide the parts outside the CDR3, is AAGVIQSPRHLIKEKRETATLKCYPIPRHDTVYWYQQGPGQDPQFLISFYEKMQSDKGSIPDRFSAQQFSDYHSELNMSSLELGDSALYFCASSLERTMAYNEQFFGPGTRLTVL.

The chain uses TRBV9 and TRBJ1-2; TRBD1 might be the D (5 bases). The CDR3 is made up of 15 amino acids. From germline, CDR1 is SGDLS and CDR2 YYNGEE. V was shortened by 1 base and J by 7 bases, with 17 bases between the two germline ends. As DNA, the CDR3 is TGTGCCAGCAGCGTATCGGCCAGGGAAATCGGTGGCTACACCTTC. Translated: CASSVSAREIGGYTF.

V usage is TRBV28 and J usage is TRBJ1-5; D unclear. Per germline, CDR1 MDHEN and CDR2 SYDVKM. V shed 7 bases and J shed 5 bases, with 9 bases lying between them. This CDR3 contains 12 residues. The CDR3 loop is CASTPQDQPQHF. DNA for the CDR3: TGTGCCAGCACCCCGCAGGATCAGCCCCAGCATTTT.

For this clone: The same CDR3 is also encoded by other DNA sequences in this sample. The V and J genes are TRBV19 and TRBJ2-7, with D maybe TRBD1 (6 bases). V gave up 3 bases and J gave up 3 bases, with 9 bases separating them. The CDR3 runs 13 residues. Per germline, CDR1 LNHDA and CDR2 SQIVND (reference sequence). The DNA for the CDR3 is TGTGCCAGTAGTATCGGACAGAGCTACGAGCAGTACTTC. Its protein is CASSIGQSYEQYF. Full variable domain (missing parts from reference TRBV19 and TRBJ2-7): DGGITQSPKYLFRKEGQNVTLSCEQNLNHDAMYWYRQDPGQGLRLIYYSQIVNDFQKGDIAEGYSVSREKKESFPLTVTSAQKNPTAFYLCASSIGQSYEQYFGPGTRLTVT.

This clone was found once. This sequence joins TRBV6-1 and TRBJ2-1, with 7 bases fitting TRBD2. Germline CDR1 is MNHNS and CDR2 is SASEGT. The ends lost 7 bases at V and 5 bases at J; junction bases unmatched: 2. CDR3 length: 12 residues. This CDR3 reads CASNRGDNEQFF. The CDR3 DNA is TGTGCCAGCAATCGGGGGGACAATGAGCAGTTCTTC.

This chain joins TRBV4-1 and TRBJ1-1, with 9 bases aligning to TRBD1. The CDR3 is 18 amino acids. Germline lookup yields CDR1 MGHRA and CDR2 YSYEKL. V was clipped by 1 base and J by 2 bases; unmatched bases: 11. As DNA, the CDR3 is TGCGCCAGCAGCCAAGGTTTCGGGACAGGGAAATATAACACTGAAGCTTTCTTT. This translates into CASSQGFGTGKYNTEAFF.

This clone was detected once. Other DNA sequences in this specimen translate into the identical CDR3. J is TRBJ2-1 and V is TRBV10-1; 8 bases are a match to TRBD2. V dropped 2 bases and J dropped 4; count of bases not matched to a gene: 4. The CDR3 sequence is 15 residues long. Germline V lookup: CDR1 WNHNN, CDR2 SYGVQD (reference sequence). CDR3: CASSEGAGGYNEQFF. CDR3 DNA sequence: TGCGCCAGCAGTGAGGGTGCGGGGGGTTACAATGAGCAGTTCTTC.

The rearrangement uses TRBV19 and TRBJ2-3; 7 bases are shared with TRBD2. The germline V gene encodes CDR1 LNHDA and CDR2 SQIVND (reference sequence). The V and J ends lost 6 bases and 6 bases, in that order; junction bases with no gene match: 12. The CDR3 is 15 amino acids. CDR3 sequence reads: CASSPRLANRDTQYF. The CDR3, as DNA: TGTGCCAGTAGCCCTCGACTAGCCAATAGGGATACGCAGTATTTT.

The V call is TRBV19, the J call TRBJ1-1, with D uncertain. The CDR3 spans 12 residues. The V gene lost 5 bases and the J gene lost 10 bases, with 14 bases spanning the gap. CDR1 and CDR2 from the germline V gene are LNHDA and SQIVND (reference sequence). In nucleotides, the CDR3 is TGTGCCAGTAGTCCCCGGACTGAGGGAGCTTTCTTT. Translating gives CASSPRTEGAFF.

The chain employs TRBV10-3 and TRBJ2-7; perhaps TRBD2 as D (6 bases). Germline CDR1 and CDR2: ENHRY and SYGVKD. The CDR3 is 12 residues long. V lost 10 bases and J 3 bases, leaving 13 bases between the germline ends. The CDR3 sequence: CATWDSNYEQYF. In nucleotides, the CDR3 is TGTGCCACCTGGGACTCCAACTACGAGCAGTACTTC.

V usage is TRBV4-1 and J usage is TRBJ2-3, with a weak D call TRBD2 (6 bases). Germline values: CDR1 MGHRA, CDR2 YSYEKL. The CDR3 totals 14 residues. V lost 0 bases, J lost 11 bases, and 15 bases lay in between. The CDR3, as DNA: TGCGCCAGCAGCCAAGAGGGTGGGGACTTCAGGCAGTATTTT. The encoded protein is CASSQEGGDFRQYF.

This chain connects TRBV19 to TRBJ2-7; perhaps TRBD2 as D (5 bases). Germline V CDR1 and CDR2: LNHDA, SQIVND (reference sequence). The CDR3 runs to 11 residues. V was trimmed by 9 bases and J by 12 bases, leaving 18 bases between them. In DNA, the CDR3 is TGTGCCAGCAAGACGGGCGGAGGATGGTACTTC. It specifies CASKTGGGWYF.

The chain couples TRBV6-6 to TRBJ2-7; tentative D call: TRBD2 (5 bases). The CDR3 spans 12 residues. Trimming pared 8 bases from V and 6 bases from J, leaving 14 bases between. In germline, CDR1 is MNHNY, CDR2 SVGAGI (reference sequence). CDR3 in amino acids: CASGGLAFEQYF. The DNA for the CDR3 is TGTGCCAGCGGCGGACTCGCCTTCGAGCAGTACTTC.

The chain's CDR3 is CASSSRQGRTEAFF. The CDR3 DNA reads as TGTGCCAGCAGCTCCAGACAGGGGAGGACTGAAGCTTTCTTT. The rearrangement links TRBV11-1 to TRBJ1-1; 8 bases align to TRBD1. Germline lookup yields CDR1 SGHAT and CDR2 FQDESV (reference sequence). There are 14 residues in the CDR3. Trimming took 4 bases from V and 5 from J; bases not matched to a gene: 6.

The rearrangement joins TRBV5-1 to TRBJ1-4; the match to TRBD1 covers 7 bases. The junction had 9 bases not matched to a gene; V was cut back by 4 bases and J by 6 bases. This CDR3 region has 15 residues. Germline loops: CDR1 SGHRS, CDR2 YFSETQ. The CDR3, as DNA: TGCGCCAGCAGCCCCAGGGACAGTAGGGATGAAAAACTGTTTTTT. Protein product: CASSPRDSRDEKLFF.

The chain recombines TRBV6-6 with TRBJ1-1; D is ambiguous. Germline V lookup: CDR1 MNHNY, CDR2 SVGAGI (reference sequence). V was cut by 8 bases and J by 3 bases, with 7 bases left in between. The CDR3 has 11 residues. CDR3 DNA: TGTGCCAGCGGGGAGGACACTGAAGCTTTCTTT. Translated, it gives CASGEDTEAFF.

V and J are TRBV7-8 and TRBJ1-5; D is perhaps TRBD1 (6 bases). Germline CDR1 and CDR2: SGHVS and FQNEAQ. Between the trimmed V and J ends, which lost 1 base and 0 bases, there was a span of 19 bases. CDR3 length: 19 residues. The chain's CDR3 is CASSLVGGTIASSNQPQHF. The CDR3 DNA sequence: TGTGCCAGCAGCTTAGTGGGGGGGACAATTGCCTCTAGCAATCAGCCCCAGCATTTT.

The chain couples TRBV6-5 to TRBJ1-1; D perhaps matches TRBD1 (5 bases). CDR3 length: 14 residues. Germline values: CDR1 MNHEY, CDR2 SVGAGI. The germline V and J ends were trimmed by 6 bases and 0 bases, with 11 bases remaining between them. CDR3 loop: CASSRESMNTEAFF. The CDR3, as DNA: TGTGCCAGCAGCAGGGAAAGTATGAACACTGAAGCTTTCTTT.

The genes are TRBV5-4 and TRBJ1-1; TRBD1 is a possible D gene (6 bases). This CDR3 has 13 amino acids. V dropped 2 bases and J dropped 8 bases, with 13 bases sitting between them. Looked up from germline, CDR1 is SGHNT and CDR2 is YYREEE (reference sequence). The CDR3 DNA follows: TGTGCCAGCAGCTTCGACAGGACGACGGAAGCTTTCTTT. Protein product: CASSFDRTTEAFF.

J is TRBJ1-3 and V is TRBV7-8, with D possibly matching TRBD1 (5 bases). Germline loops: CDR1 SGHVS, CDR2 FQNEAQ. This CDR3 is 15 amino acids long. V was pared by 5 bases and J by 8 bases, with 19 bases between. CDR3: CASSLPRGIWHTIYF. CDR3 nucleotides: TGTGCCAGCAGCCTCCCACGGGGGATCTGGCACACCATATATTTT. The variable domain in full, completed from reference TRBV7-8 and TRBJ1-3, reads GAGVSQSPRYKVAKRGQDVALRCDPISGHVSLFWYQQALGQGPEFLTYFQNEAQLDKSGLPSDRFFAERPEGSVSTLKIQRTQQEDSAVYLCASSLPRGIWHTIYFGEGSWLTVV.

CDR3 nucleotide sequence: TGTGCCAGTACCCCCAGGGGATCGAGGCCAATTCCAGATACGCAGTATTTT. Its translation: CASTPRGSRPIPDTQYF. The chain has TRBV19 and TRBJ2-3; TRBD1 might be the D (6 bases). Deletions cut 7 bases from V and 4 bases from J, with 24 bases between. This CDR3 comprises 17 residues. The germline CDR1 and CDR2 sequences are LNHDA and SQIVND (reference sequence).

V usage is TRBV29-1 and J usage is TRBJ2-7, with D tentatively TRBD1 (6 bases). With 3 bases removed from V and 0 bases from J, the gap between germline ends came to 12 bases. Germline V CDR1 and CDR2: SQVTM, ANQGSEA. This CDR3 contains 14 residues. This CDR3 reads CSVDGQGPSYEQYF. In nucleotides, the CDR3 is TGCAGCGTTGATGGGCAGGGGCCCTCCTACGAGCAGTACTTC.

The genes are TRBV30 and TRBJ2-1, with TRBD2 identical over 9 bases. The CDR3 totals 14 residues. In germline, CDR1 is GTSNPN, CDR2 SVGIG (reference sequence). Trimming at V came to 0 bases and at J to 13 bases, leaving 10 bases not matched to a gene. The CDR3 sequence is CAWSVGGGGGTQFF. The CDR3 DNA is TGTGCCTGGAGTGTAGGCGGGGGGGGCGGAACCCAGTTCTTC.

The chain joins TRBV2 to TRBJ1-2, with 7 bases identical to TRBD1. CDR1 is SNHLY, CDR2 FYNNEI, per germline. The junction had 9 bases not matched to a gene; V was cut back by 6 bases and J by 8 bases. CDR3 length equals 13 residues. CDR3 amino acids: CASSGDSSRGYTF. CDR3 nucleotide sequence: TGTGCCAGCAGCGGGGACAGTTCACGGGGCTACACCTTC.

The J gene is TRBJ2-5, the V gene TRBV28; D is perhaps TRBD1 (5 bases). Germline V lookup: CDR1 MDHEN, CDR2 SYDVKM. The CDR3 runs 14 residues. Trimming stripped 6 bases from V and 2 bases from J, with 13 bases between. Written as DNA, the CDR3 is TGTGCCAGCAGGACAGTCCCGTTACAAGAGACCCAGTACTTC. Translation gives CASRTVPLQETQYF.

This CDR3 reads CASSLVGGGNGYTF. The CDR3 DNA reads TGCGCCAGCAGCTTGGTCGGGGGTGGAAATGGCTACACCTTC. The chain combines TRBV5-1 with TRBJ1-2, with a tentative D call TRBD1 (5 bases). CDR1 and CDR2 from the germline V gene are SGHRS and YFSETQ. This CDR3 spans 14 amino acids. V was pared by 0 bases and J by 6 bases, with 12 bases between.

Only one count was recorded for this clone. V and J are TRBV2 and TRBJ2-1; 9 bases are shared with TRBD1. The CDR3 loop spans 14 amino acids. V shed 4 bases and J 10 bases; nucleotides not matched to a gene: 8. Germline loops: CDR1 SNHLY, CDR2 FYNNEI. CDR3 sequence: CASSAGQGMIEQFF. DNA for the CDR3: TGTGCCAGCAGTGCAGGACAGGGGATGATCGAGCAGTTCTTC.

Written as DNA, the CDR3 is TGTGCCAGCAGCGTAGAACAGGGAGGGGGCTCTGGGGCCAACGTCCTGACTTTC. Protein product: CASSVEQGGGSGANVLTF. The chain carries TRBV9 and TRBJ2-6, with D tentatively TRBD2 (7 bases). The germline CDR1 and CDR2 sequences are SGDLS and YYNGEE. This CDR3 has 18 amino acids. The V gene lost 0 bases and the J gene lost 0 bases, with 13 bases spanning the gap.

The chain uses TRBV5-4 and TRBJ1-1; D is possibly TRBD1 (6 bases). Germline CDR1 SGHNT, CDR2 YYREEE (reference sequence). V was cut by 4 bases and J by 2 bases, with 18 bases left in between. CDR3 length: 16 residues. CDR3 region: CASSPLRGTRNTEAFF. Here the CDR3 DNA reads TGTGCCAGCAGCCCGCTGAGGGGGACGCGAAACACTGAAGCTTTCTTT.

The chain carries TRBV6-5 and TRBJ2-3; no firm D call. Germline-derived CDR1 and CDR2 are MNHEY and SVGAGI. The CDR3 consists of 14 residues. V was clipped by 0 bases and J by 2 bases, with 6 bases between them. CDR3 in amino acids: CASSYSSLTDTQYF. The CDR3 coding sequence is TGTGCCAGCAGTTACTCGAGCCTCACAGATACGCAGTATTTT.